This TCR beta chain was sequenced for a study of blood T cell repertoires in COVID-19. Study summary: PBMCs, B-cell-depleted T cells, or T cells provided the cDNA or gDNA that made up the material.

Seattle participants joined during active infection and were tracked over time. Trimming shortened V by 3 bases and J by 4 bases, and 25 bases separated the two germline ends. This CDR3 is built from 18 residues. CDR1 DFQATT and CDR2 SNEGSKA come from the germline V gene (reference sequence). The data were produced by immunoSEQ multiplex PCR, yet TCRdb's version contains in-frame clones alone and is incomplete. Here the sample spans over 200,000 clones, approximately 90% being singletons. This TCR derives from a man younger than 40 with COVID-19, enrolled during active disease. Sequenced input: peripheral blood. The rearrangement links TRBV20-1 to TRBJ1-5, with D possibly TRBD1 on 5 matching bases. CDR3 bases: TGCAGTGCTAGTTCCCCCGTAAACCGGGACTTGGGGAATCAGCCCCAGCATTTT. It specifies CSASSPVNRDLGNQPQHF.